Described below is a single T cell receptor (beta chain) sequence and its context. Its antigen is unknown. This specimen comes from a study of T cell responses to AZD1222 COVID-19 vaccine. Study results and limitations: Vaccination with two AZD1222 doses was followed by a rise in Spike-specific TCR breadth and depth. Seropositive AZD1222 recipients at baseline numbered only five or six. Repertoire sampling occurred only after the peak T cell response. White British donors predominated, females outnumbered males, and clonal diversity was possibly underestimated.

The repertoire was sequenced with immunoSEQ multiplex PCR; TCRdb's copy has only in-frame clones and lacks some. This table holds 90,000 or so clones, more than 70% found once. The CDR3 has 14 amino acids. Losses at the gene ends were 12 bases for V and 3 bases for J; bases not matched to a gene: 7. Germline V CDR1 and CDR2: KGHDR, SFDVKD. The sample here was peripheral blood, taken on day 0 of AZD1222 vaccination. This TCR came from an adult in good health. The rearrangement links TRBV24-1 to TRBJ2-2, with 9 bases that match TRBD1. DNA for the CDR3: TGTGCCTCCCGGACAGGGGACGACACCGGGGAGCTGTTTTTT. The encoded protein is CASRTGDDTGELFF.